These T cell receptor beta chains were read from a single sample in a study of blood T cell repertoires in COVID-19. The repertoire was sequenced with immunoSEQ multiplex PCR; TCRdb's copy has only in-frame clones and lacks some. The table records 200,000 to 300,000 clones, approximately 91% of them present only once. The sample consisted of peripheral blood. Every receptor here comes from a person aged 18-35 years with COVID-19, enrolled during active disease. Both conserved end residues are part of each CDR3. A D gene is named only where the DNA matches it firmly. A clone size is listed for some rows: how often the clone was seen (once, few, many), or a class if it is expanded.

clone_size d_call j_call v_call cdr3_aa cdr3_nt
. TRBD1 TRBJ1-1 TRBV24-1 CATTGQDDTEAFF TGTGCCACCACAGGACAGGACGACACTGAAGCTTTCTTT
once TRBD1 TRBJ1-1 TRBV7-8 CASSRGQGLNTEAFF TGTGCCAGCAGCCGCGGACAGGGGTTGAACACTGAAGCTTTCTTT
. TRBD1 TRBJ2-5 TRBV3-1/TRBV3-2 CASSQAQGQGRETQYF TGTGCCAGCAGCCAAGCCCAGGGACAGGGAAGGGAGACCCAGTACTTC
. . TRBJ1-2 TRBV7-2 CASSLRETNYGYTF TGTGCCAGCAGCTTGAGGGAAACTAACTATGGCTACACCTTC
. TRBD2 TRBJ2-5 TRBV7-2 CASSWGLAVEETQYF TGTGCCAGCAGCTGGGGACTAGCGGTGGAAGAGACCCAGTACTTC
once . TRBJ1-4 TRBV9 CASSVEGLPNEKLFF TGTGCCAGCAGCGTAGAGGGGCTTCCTAATGAAAAACTGTTTTTT
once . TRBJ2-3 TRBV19 CASNTRGTNTQYF TGTGCCAGTAATACCAGGGGCACTAATACGCAGTATTTT
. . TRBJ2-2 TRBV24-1 CATRETGRPGELFF TGTGCCACCAGGGAGACAGGTCGTCCCGGGGAGCTGTTTTTT
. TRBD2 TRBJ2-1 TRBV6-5 CASTERGDYNEQFF TGTGCCAGCACGGAGCGGGGGGACTACAATGAGCAGTTCTTC
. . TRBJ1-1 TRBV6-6 CASTEGVTEAFF TGTGCCAGCACCGAGGGGGTTACTGAAGCTTTCTTT
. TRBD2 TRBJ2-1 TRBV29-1 CSVDSGSHYNEQFF TGCAGCGTCGATAGCGGGAGCCACTACAATGAGCAGTTCTTC
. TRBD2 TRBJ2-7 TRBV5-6 CASSLYGIGLAGPYEQYF TGTGCCAGCAGCTTGTATGGTATTGGACTAGCGGGACCTTACGAGCAGTACTTC
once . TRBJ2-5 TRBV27 CASRIRGFSKETQYF TGTGCCAGCAGGATAAGGGGTTTCTCCAAGGAGACCCAGTACTTC
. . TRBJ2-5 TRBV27 CASSFPYQETQYF TGTGCCAGCAGTTTCCCGTACCAAGAGACCCAGTACTTC
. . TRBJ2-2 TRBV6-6 CASSTRTGTGELFF TGTGCCAGCAGCACTAGGACGGGCACCGGGGAGCTGTTTTTT
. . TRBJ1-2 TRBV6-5 CASTVSGRFNYGYTF TGTGCCAGCACCGTCAGCGGGAGATTTAACTATGGCTACACCTTC
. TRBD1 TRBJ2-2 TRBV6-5 CASIPPSQGERELFF TGTGCCAGCATCCCTCCGTCCCAGGGGGAGCGGGAGCTGTTTTTT
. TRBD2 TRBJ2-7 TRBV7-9 CASSLGTSGPYEQYF TGTGCCAGCAGCCTAGGGACTAGCGGGCCCTACGAGCAGTACTTC
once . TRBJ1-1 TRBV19 CASSIDLERRNTEAFF TGTGCCAGTAGTATAGATTTGGAACGGAGAAACACTGAAGCTTTCTTT
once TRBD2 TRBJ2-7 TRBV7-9 CASSSQRTSGSGYEQYF TGTGCCAGCAGCTCCCAGAGGACTAGCGGGAGTGGGTACGAGCAGTACTTC
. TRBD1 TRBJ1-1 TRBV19 CASRRDSPPTEAFF TGTGCCAGTAGACGGGACAGCCCCCCCACTGAAGCTTTCTTT
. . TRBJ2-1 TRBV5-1 CASSRQVGGYNEQFF TGCGCCAGCAGCCGACAGGTGGGGGGGTACAATGAGCAGTTCTTC
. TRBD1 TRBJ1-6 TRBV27 CASTHIGETGVSPLHF TGTGCCAGCACCCACATTGGAGAGACAGGGGTTTCACCCCTCCACTTT
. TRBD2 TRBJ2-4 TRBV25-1 CASSDGLAGAKNIQYF TGTGCCAGCAGTGATGGGCTAGCGGGAGCCAAAAACATTCAGTACTTC